The clone carrying this T cell receptor beta chain occurred a few times. What it binds is not known. CDR3 length: 15 residues. V lost 3 bases, J lost 0 bases, and 6 bases lay in between. CDR1 and CDR2 from the germline V gene are MNHNS and SASEGT. The sample originates from a study of T cell responses to AZD1222 COVID-19 vaccine. Using immunoSEQ multiplex PCR, the repertoire was profiled, and TCRdb retains in-frame clones only, with some absent. Of about 110,000 clones listed, around 92% were seen once; the top ten hold roughly 7%. Overall study findings and caveats: It was only six AZD1222 recipients who were seropositive at baseline. When two AZD1222 doses had been given, Spike-specific TCR breadth and depth rose. Researchers report vaccine-associated CD4 TCRs spanning spike, with dominance at 160-218 and 743-854. Reports indicate that nearly half of spike-specific TCRs are directed at unmutated variant regions.

The specimen was peripheral blood, collected on day 0 of AZD1222 vaccination. The sequence was obtained from an adult in good health. V and J are TRBV6-1 and TRBJ2-6, with a possible D match to TRBD2 (6 bases). CDR3 in DNA: TGTGCCAGCAGTGAGCGGGGCTCTGGGGCCAACGTCCTGACTTTC. It specifies CASSERGSGANVLTF.